The clone carrying this TCR beta chain was seen a few times. The target antigen is unknown. With 60 Vbeta and 13 Jbeta primers, the PCR was carried out. The assay was immunoSEQ multiplex PCR, and TCRdb's table has in-frame clones only and misses some. The sample lists roughly 110,000 clones; about 64% were seen once. This specimen comes from a study of cytomegalovirus exposure and HLA in healthy donors. Whole-study results and caveats: Presence/absence analyses treated sequencing depth as roughly uniform across donors.

Germline V CDR1 and CDR2: SGHDT, YYEEEE. Trimming at V came to 4 bases and at J to 2 bases, leaving 8 bases not matched to a gene. This CDR3 spans 15 amino acids. The sample was PBMCs. The clonotype originates from a young man in good health and CMV-seropositive. The rearrangement joins TRBV5-6 to TRBJ1-2, with TRBD1 matching over 7 bases. The CDR3, as DNA: TGTGCCAGCAGCCCGACTAGGGGGCGCAACTATGGCTACACCTTC. Its translation: CASSPTRGRNYGYTF.